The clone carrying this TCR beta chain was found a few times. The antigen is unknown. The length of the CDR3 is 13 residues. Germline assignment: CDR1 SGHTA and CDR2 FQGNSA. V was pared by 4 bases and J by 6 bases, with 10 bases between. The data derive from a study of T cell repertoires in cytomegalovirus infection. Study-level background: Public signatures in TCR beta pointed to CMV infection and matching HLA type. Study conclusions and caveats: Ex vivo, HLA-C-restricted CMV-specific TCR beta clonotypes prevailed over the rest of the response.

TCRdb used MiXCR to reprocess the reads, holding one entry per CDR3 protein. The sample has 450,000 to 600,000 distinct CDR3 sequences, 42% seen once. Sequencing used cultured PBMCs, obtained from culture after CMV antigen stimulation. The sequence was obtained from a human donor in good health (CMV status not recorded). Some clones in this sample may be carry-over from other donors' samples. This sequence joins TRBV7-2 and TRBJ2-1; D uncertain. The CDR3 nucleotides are TGTGCCAGCAGCTGGGGTACCCTCAATGAGCAGTTCTTC. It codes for CASSWGTLNEQFF.